These 18 T cell receptor beta chains were all obtained from the same sample, sequenced in a study of T-cell reconstitution after alpha-beta-depleted transplantation in children (dated by TCRdb to 2015 to 2016). The library was prepared using PCR. The sequencer was an Illumina HiSeq 2500. Molecular barcoding was employed in the preparation of TCR libraries, with unique molecular identifiers being used to normalize TCRbeta repertoire quantification. The public reads were reanalyzed by TCRdb: fastp trimming at Q25, MiXCR alignment, in-frame beta chains only. Every distinct CDR3 protein forms one entry, paired with its most common genes and DNA. This sample is represented by 350,000 to 450,000 distinct CDR3 sequences; 10% to 15% of them were singletons. Roughly 4.3% of the sample rests with the top ten. The source material was PBMCs, sampled from the stem cell graft. Receptor source: a human donor who donated a stem cell graft to a child with Fanconi anemia.

This chain joins TRBV9 and TRBJ1-3; no clear D gene. Germline V gene data show CDR1 as SGDLS and CDR2 as YYNGEE. This CDR3 has 13 amino acids. V was trimmed by 0 bases and J by 3 bases, leaving 4 bases between them. Here the CDR3 reads CASSVVVGNTIYF. CDR3 sequence (DNA): TGTGCCAGCAGCGTAGTGGTTGGAAACACCATATATTTT.

Concerning this clonotype: An end of the junction differs from the germline gene, which may be a read error. The genes are TRBV20-1 and TRBJ2-1; 7 positions match TRBD2. Per germline, CDR1 DFQATT and CDR2 SNEGSKA (reference sequence). The CDR3 consists of 16 residues. CDR3 amino acids: CCAPSRLAGVGNEQFF. CDR3 nucleotide sequence: TGCTGTGCCCCCTCCAGGTTGGCGGGGGTTGGCAATGAGCAGTTCTTC.

This clonotype was observed at least ten times. The V gene is TRBV3-1, the J gene TRBJ2-7; D is undetermined. This CDR3 has 14 amino acids. V lost 4 bases, J lost 0 bases, and 10 bases lay in between. CDR1 LGHDT and CDR2 YNNKEL come from the germline V gene (reference sequence). The CDR3: CASSLTASSYEQYF. CDR3 in DNA: TGTGCCAGCAGCCTGACGGCAAGCTCCTACGAGCAGTACTTC.

This clonotype was counted only a few times. The chain combines TRBV20-1 with TRBJ1-2; 7 bases map to TRBD1. J lost 5 bases, V lost 1 base, and 4 bases had no gene match. This CDR3 contains 13 residues. CDR1 DFQATT and CDR2 SNEGSKA come from the germline V gene (reference sequence). CDR3 protein: CSARGDRFYGYTF. The CDR3 DNA is TGCAGTGCTAGAGGGGACAGATTTTATGGCTACACCTTC.

This clonotype was seen a handful of times. This chain connects TRBV15 to TRBJ2-7; 10 bases match TRBD1. V lost 8 bases, J lost 3 bases, and 4 bases stayed unmatched. Per the germline V gene, CDR1 is LNHNV and CDR2 is YYDKDF (reference sequence). CDR3 length: 13 amino acids. CDR3 sequence reads: CATARDRGYEQYF. The CDR3 DNA sequence: TGTGCCACCGCACGGGACAGGGGCTACGAGCAGTACTTC.

This clonotype was seen only a few times. The rearrangement links TRBV20-1 to TRBJ1-2, with 8 bases fitting TRBD1. J gave up 1 base and V 3 bases, and 4 bases lay outside the gene matches. Germline CDR1 is DFQATT and CDR2 is SNEGSKA (reference sequence). The CDR3 has 14 amino acids. The CDR3 spells CSASRTGLNYGYTF. DNA of the CDR3: TGCAGTGCTAGCAGGACAGGGCTTAACTATGGCTACACCTTC.

The DNA of the CDR3 is TGTGCCAGCAGGATCCCAGGGGATCGAATGAACACTGAAGCTTTCTTT. Its translation is CASRIPGDRMNTEAFF. The chain has TRBV28 and TRBJ1-1; D possibly corresponds to TRBD1 (6 bases). Trimming removed 6 bases from V and 0 bases from J, with 17 bases in between. The CDR3 spans 16 residues. The V gene's germline CDR1 is MDHEN and CDR2 SYDVKM.

This clonotype has at least ten counts. The CDR3 region is CASSLEGAGPSSYNEQFF. In DNA, the CDR3 is TGTGCCAGCAGCTTAGAAGGGGCAGGACCAAGCTCCTACAATGAGCAGTTCTTC. The gene calls are TRBV7-6 and TRBJ2-1, with TRBD1 as a possible D gene (5 bases). The CDR3 runs to 18 residues. The V and J ends lost 1 base and 0 bases respectively, with 16 bases between them. CDR1 and CDR2 from the germline V gene are SGHVS and FNYEAQ. Using reference TRBV7-6 and TRBJ2-1 for the parts outside the CDR3, the full variable domain is GAGVSQSPRYKVTKRGQDVALRCDPISGHVSLYWYRQALGQGPEFLTYFNYEAQQDKSGLPNDRFSAERPEGSISTLTIQRTEQRDSAMYRCASSLEGAGPSSYNEQFFGPGTRLTVL.

The V and J genes are TRBV29-1 and TRBJ1-1; D is possibly TRBD1 (5 bases). Germline lookup yields CDR1 SQVTM and CDR2 ANQGSEA. Trimming removed 0 bases from V and 0 bases from J, with 8 bases in between. This CDR3 spans 14 amino acids. The CDR3 nucleotides are TGCAGCGTTGAAGATCAGGGCGTGAACACTGAAGCTTTCTTT. Translating gives CSVEDQGVNTEAFF.

This sequence joins TRBV5-1 and TRBJ2-1, with TRBD1 identical over 7 bases. This CDR3 is 16 amino acids long. Germline CDR1 SGHRS, CDR2 YFSETQ. V lost 0 bases, J lost 5 bases, and 8 bases stayed unmatched. The DNA of the CDR3 is TGCGCCAGCAGCTTGGTTAGAGGGGGCTTCGACAATGAGCAGTTCTTC. Its protein product is CASSLVRGGFDNEQFF.

The table lists this clonotype with a few counts. In DNA, the CDR3 is TGTGCCAGCGGAGCGGGGGGGCGCACAGATACGCAGTATTTT. This sequence encodes CASGAGGRTDTQYF. This sequence joins TRBV12-3 or TRBV12-4 and TRBJ2-3, with 10 bases identical to TRBD2. V lost 8 bases, J lost 1 base, and 3 bases stayed unmatched. This CDR3 spans 14 amino acids.

CDR3 in amino acids: CASSQVQEGEAFF. CDR3 sequence (DNA): TGCGCCAGCAGCCAAGTACAGGAGGGTGAAGCTTTCTTT. The rearrangement links TRBV4-1 to TRBJ1-1; D is perhaps TRBD1 (5 bases). Germline V gene sequence: CDR1 MGHRA, CDR2 YSYEKL. V dropped 1 base and J dropped 7 bases, with 10 bases sitting between them. The CDR3 sequence is 13 residues long.

This clonotype has at least ten counts. V is TRBV20-1 and J is TRBJ1-6; D ambiguous. The CDR3 is 14 amino acids. Trimming removed 3 bases from V and 10 bases from J, with 16 bases in between. Germline CDR1 reads DFQATT; CDR2 reads SNEGSKA (reference sequence). This CDR3 is CSASGGSESSPLHF. CDR3 in DNA: TGCAGTGCTAGTGGTGGGTCCGAGAGCTCACCCCTCCACTTT.

Here the CDR3 DNA reads TGCGCCAGTGCTCCCGACAGGGTTGACACTGAAGCTTTCTTT. This sequence encodes CASAPDRVDTEAFF. The genes are TRBV5-1 and TRBJ1-1; TRBD1 aligns across 7 bases. This CDR3 is 14 amino acids long. Germline V lookup: CDR1 SGHRS, CDR2 YFSETQ. V lost 8 bases and J lost 3; bases outside the gene matches: 10.

J is TRBJ1-2 and V is TRBV7-9; D remains unclear. The ends were cut back, 0 bases at V and 6 bases at J, with 5 bases in the middle. CDR1 SEHNR and CDR2 FQNEAQ come from the germline V gene (reference sequence). The CDR3 totals 12 residues. CDR3: CASSLAEDGYTF. DNA for the CDR3: TGTGCCAGCAGCTTAGCAGAGGATGGCTACACCTTC.

This clonotype was counted only a few times. This chain connects TRBV5-1 to TRBJ2-1; 10 nucleotides align to TRBD2. Germline trimming cut 7 bases from V and 10 bases from J; bases unmatched to any gene: 11. Per the germline V gene, CDR1 is SGHRS and CDR2 is YFSETQ. The CDR3 loop spans 14 amino acids. This CDR3 reads CASASSGGFSEQFF. Written as DNA, the CDR3 is TGCGCCAGCGCCTCTAGCGGGGGCTTCTCGGAGCAGTTCTTC.

At least ten counts were recorded for this clonotype. The rearrangement links TRBV5-1 to TRBJ2-7; the D call may be TRBD1 or TRBD2 (5 bases each). V dropped 3 bases and J dropped 0 bases, with 7 bases sitting between them. This CDR3 is 13 amino acids long. Germline V gene lookup returns CDR1 SGHRS and CDR2 YFSETQ. The CDR3 nucleotides are TGCGCCAGCAGCTGGGACGGCTCCTACGAGCAGTACTTC. Encoded protein: CASSWDGSYEQYF.

This clonotype has a handful of counts. The V call is TRBV6-1, the J call TRBJ1-3; 7 positions agree with TRBD1. The trim removed 6 bases at V and 7 bases at J, leaving 9 bases unmatched. The V gene's germline CDR1 is MNHNS and CDR2 SASEGT. The CDR3 length is 14 residues. The DNA for the CDR3 is TGTGCCAGCAGAACAGACAGGGTTCGTAACACCATATATTTT. Translation: CASRTDRVRNTIYF.